The next 30 T cell receptor beta chains were all read from a single sample in a study of Ad26.COV2.S vaccination and SARS-CoV-2 variants. As to treatment: about 20 received Ad26.COV2.S at low or high dose, single or two shots; several received placebo; per-sample allocation not given. The samples were gathered on day 63 after the first injection of vaccine or placebo. Repertoires were generated with immunoSEQ multiplex PCR, while TCRdb's copy carries only in-frame clones and drops some. The sample has under 500,000 clones, 80% to 95% seen once; the top ten hold about 1.7%. The sequences come from peripheral blood, collected in a trial of Ad26.COV2.S vaccine versus placebo. These receptor sequences come from a person aged 18-65 years who received the Ad26.COV2.S COVID-19 vaccine or a placebo.

The chain employs TRBV18 and TRBJ1-1; D not resolved. Germline CDR1 and CDR2: KGHSH and LQKENI. Trimming took off 6 bases at V and 1 base at J, with 12 bases between the two ends. The CDR3 runs to 14 residues. The CDR3 is CASSQGRANTEAFF. The CDR3, as DNA: TGTGCCAGCTCTCAAGGGAGGGCGAACACTGAAGCTTTCTTT.

V gene TRBV11-2 combines with J gene TRBJ2-5; the match to TRBD2 covers 7 bases. J lost 5 bases, V lost 2 bases, and 5 bases had no gene match. The CDR3 is 14 residues long. Germline V gene sequence: CDR1 SGHAT, CDR2 FQNNGV. This CDR3 is CASSLNMGGETQYF. The CDR3 DNA reads TGTGCCAGCAGCTTAAATATGGGGGGGGAGACCCAGTACTTC.

This rearrangement joins TRBV19 to TRBJ1-2; a weak D match, TRBD1 (5 bases). The CDR3 sequence is 12 residues long. Trimming shortened V by 3 bases and J by 8 bases, and 10 bases separated the two germline ends. Per the germline V gene, CDR1 is LNHDA and CDR2 is SQIVND (reference sequence). This CDR3 is CASSIPGYGYTF. The CDR3 DNA is TGTGCCAGTAGTATCCCAGGGTACGGCTACACCTTC. The variable domain in full, completed from reference TRBV19 and TRBJ1-2, reads DGGITQSPKYLFRKEGQNVTLSCEQNLNHDAMYWYRQDPGQGLRLIYYSQIVNDFQKGDIAEGYSVSREKKESFPLTVTSAQKNPTAFYLCASSIPGYGYTFGSGTRLTVV.

The chain joins TRBV14 to TRBJ2-5; D is perhaps TRBD2 (5 bases). The CDR3 contains 14 residues. V was pared by 2 bases and J by 3 bases, with 10 bases between. Germline assignment: CDR1 SGHDN and CDR2 FVKESK. CDR3 region: CASSQFTRKETQYF. CDR3 coding DNA: TGTGCCAGCAGCCAATTTACTAGGAAAGAGACCCAGTACTTC.

The chain joins TRBV11-2 to TRBJ1-1; D is undetermined. The V and J ends lost 0 bases and 4 bases respectively, with 9 bases between them. CDR3 length: 14 amino acids. The germline CDR1 and CDR2 sequences are SGHAT and FQNNGV. CDR3 bases: TGTGCCAGCAGCTTAGATCGGGCGGGCACTGAAGCTTTCTTT. Its translation is CASSLDRAGTEAFF. The full variable domain, rest sourced from reference TRBV11-2 and TRBJ1-1, is EAGVAQSPRYKIIEKRQSVAFWCNPISGHATLYWYQQILGQGPKLLIQFQNNGVVDDSQLPKDRFSAERLKGVDSTLKIQPAKLEDSAVYLCASSLDRAGTEAFFGQGTRLTVV.

The chain links TRBV27 to TRBJ2-5; the D is unclear. V was shortened by 0 bases and J by 1 base, with 6 bases between the two germline ends. The CDR3 runs 14 residues. Per germline, CDR1 MNHEY and CDR2 SMNVEV (reference sequence). The CDR3 DNA reads as TGTGCCAGCAGTTTATCGGCAGTCCAAGAGACCCAGTACTTC. Translating it yields CASSLSAVQETQYF.

The chain is built from TRBV27 and TRBJ1-1, with TRBD1 matching 7 bases. CDR3 size: 11 residues. Per the germline V gene, CDR1 is MNHEY and CDR2 is SMNVEV (reference sequence). The V and J ends lost 6 bases and 7 bases, in that order; junction bases with no gene match: 2. The CDR3 coding sequence is TGTGCCAGCAGCCGGGACAGTGAAGCTTTCTTT. Its protein is CASSRDSEAFF.

As concerns this clone: An end of the junction differs from the germline gene, which may be a read error. The genes are TRBV7-7 and TRBJ2-7, with 8 bases that match TRBD1. The germline CDR1 and CDR2 sequences are SSHAT and FNYEAQ (reference sequence). There are 15 residues in the CDR3. The CDR3 nucleotides read TGTGCTAGCAGCTTTATGGACAGGGACCCCTACGAGCAGTACTTC. This codes for CASSFMDRDPYEQYF.

The chain carries TRBV3-1 (or the pseudogene TRBV3-2) and TRBJ1-3; D is unresolved. Germline V lookup: CDR1 LGHDT, CDR2 YNNKEL (reference sequence). The germline V and J ends were trimmed by 0 bases and 1 base, with 10 bases remaining between them. The CDR3 covers 16 residues. CDR3 in amino acids: CASSQDRKDSGNTIYF. CDR3 sequence (DNA): TGTGCCAGCAGCCAAGATCGTAAGGATTCTGGAAACACCATATATTTT.

V gene TRBV3-1 (or the pseudogene TRBV3-2) combines with J gene TRBJ2-7, with D unresolved. This CDR3 has 17 amino acids. V lost 1 base and J 3 bases, leaving 19 bases between the germline ends. Germline values: CDR1 LGHDT, CDR2 YNNKEL (reference sequence). CDR3 DNA sequence: TGTGCCAGCAGCCAAGTGGCCTTTGACCAACCCAGCTACGAGCAGTACTTC. Translated, it gives CASSQVAFDQPSYEQYF.

The chain joins TRBV6-5 to TRBJ1-5; TRBD1 matches 7 bases. The CDR3 has 14 amino acids. Germline CDR1 and CDR2: MNHEY and SVGAGI. J gave up 4 bases and V 6 bases, and 6 bases lay outside the gene matches. The CDR3 DNA sequence: TGTGCCAGCAGGAGGACAGGTGCAAATCAGCCCCAGCATTTT. Translated: CASRRTGANQPQHF.

The genes are TRBV5-5 and TRBJ2-7, with D perhaps matching TRBD2 (5 bases). The CDR3 totals 12 residues. From germline, CDR1 is SGHKS and CDR2 YYEKEE (reference sequence). The V end lost 1 base, the J end lost 5 bases, and 7 bases lay between the germline ends. The CDR3 nucleotides are TGTGCCAGCAGCTTGTCCGGGAACGAGCAGTACTTC. This sequence encodes CASSLSGNEQYF.

The chain couples TRBV9 to TRBJ1-6, with 8 bases matching TRBD1. V trimming: 3 bases; J trimming: 9 bases; junction bases outside the gene matches: 11. Per germline, CDR1 SGDLS and CDR2 YYNGEE. This CDR3 comprises 16 residues. The CDR3 nucleotides read TGTGCCAGCAGCGAGATAGGACAGGGATTTTCTTCACCCCTCCACTTT. It translates to CASSEIGQGFSSPLHF.

The chain employs TRBV19 and TRBJ1-1; 9 nucleotides line up with TRBD1. Germline trimming cut 4 bases from V and 7 bases from J; bases unmatched to any gene: 4. Per germline, CDR1 LNHDA and CDR2 SQIVND (reference sequence). CDR3 length equals 13 residues. CDR3 in amino acids: CASSTQGAYEAFF. As DNA, the CDR3 is TGTGCCAGTAGTACACAGGGGGCGTATGAAGCTTTCTTT.

The J gene is TRBJ2-1, the V gene TRBV7-6, with 7 bases lining up with TRBD2. The CDR3 consists of 17 residues. Germline V lookup: CDR1 SGHVS, CDR2 FNYEAQ. V shed 4 bases, J shed 6 bases, and the junction held 15 bases outside the gene matches. In nucleotides, the CDR3 is TGTGCCAGCAGCTCCCCATATCGTGGGGGGGGAGGCAATGAGCAGTTCTTC. Its protein is CASSSPYRGGGGNEQFF.

The chain carries TRBV28 and TRBJ2-7, with 7 bases fitting TRBD1. With 3 bases clipped from V and 3 bases from J, the junction kept 2 bases outside the gene matches. This CDR3 spans 13 amino acids. Germline V gene data show CDR1 as MDHEN and CDR2 as SYDVKM. The CDR3 region has the DNA TGTGCCAGCAGTTTCTACAGGGGCTACGAGCAGTACTTC. It yields the protein CASSFYRGYEQYF.

This clone came up once. V usage is TRBV2 and J usage is TRBJ2-7; D unresolved. The V end was cut by 3 bases, the J end by 2 bases, with 23 bases between. The CDR3 is 18 residues long. CDR1 is SNHLY and CDR2 is FYNNEI in the germline V gene. The CDR3 sequence: CASSDLLRRDSRPYEQYF. The CDR3 nucleotides read TGTGCCAGCAGTGATTTGTTGCGCCGCGACTCCCGTCCCTACGAGCAGTACTTC.

This chain connects TRBV9 to TRBJ2-2; D unclear. The CDR3 loop spans 13 amino acids. CDR1 and CDR2 (germline): SGDLS, YYNGEE. The V and J ends lost 3 bases and 6 bases respectively, with 9 bases between them. DNA of the CDR3: TGTGCCAGCAGCGCGCAAGGAGCCGGGGAGCTGTTTTTT. This codes for CASSAQGAGELFF. The variable domain in full, with the rest retrieved from reference TRBV9 and TRBJ2-2, is DSGVTQTPKHLITATGQRVTLRCSPRSGDLSVYWYQQSLDQGLQFLIQYYNGEERAKGNILERFSAQQFPDLHSELNLSSLELGDSALYFCASSAQGAGELFFGEGSRLTVL.

J is TRBJ2-5 and V is TRBV7-2; 10 nucleotides agree with TRBD1. The ends lost 5 bases at V and 4 bases at J; junction bases unmatched: 4. This CDR3 region has 14 residues. Germline values: CDR1 SGHTA, CDR2 FQGNSA. The DNA for the CDR3 is TGTGCCAGCAGCCGGGACAGGGGTATAGAGACCCAGTACTTC. It specifies CASSRDRGIETQYF.

The gene calls are TRBV4-3 and TRBJ1-1, with D unresolved. Between the trimmed V and J ends, which lost 0 bases and 7 bases, there was a span of 6 bases. This CDR3 region has 12 residues. Germline V CDR1 and CDR2: LGHNA, YSLEER. CDR3 sequence: CASSQDRGEAFF. DNA for the CDR3: TGCGCCAGCAGCCAAGATCGGGGTGAAGCTTTCTTT.

The chain uses TRBV5-1 and TRBJ2-5; D is unclear. This CDR3 is built from 15 residues. V was trimmed by 4 bases and J by 5 bases, leaving 18 bases between them. Germline CDR1 SGHRS, CDR2 YFSETQ. In DNA, the CDR3 is TGCGCCAGCAGCCTAGAAATCGGTCCCGGGGAGACCCAGTACTTC. This encodes CASSLEIGPGETQYF. The variable domain in full, with the rest retrieved from reference TRBV5-1 and TRBJ2-5, is KAGVTQTPRYLIKTRGQQVTLSCSPISGHRSVSWYQQTPGQGLQFLFEYFSETQRNKGNFPGRFSGRQFSNSRSEMNVSTLELGDSALYLCASSLEIGPGETQYFGPGTRLLVL.

J is TRBJ2-1 and V is TRBV6-5; D call uncertain. Trimming stripped 0 bases from V and 11 bases from J, with 5 bases between. Germline V lookup: CDR1 MNHEY, CDR2 SVGAGI. The CDR3 consists of 11 residues. In DNA form, the CDR3 reads TGTGCCAGCAGTTACTCCCGGAAGCAGTTCTTC. As protein: CASSYSRKQFF.

The chain couples TRBV7-2 to TRBJ1-5; D call uncertain. The CDR3 is 15 residues long. V was trimmed by 1 base and J by 2 bases, leaving 9 bases between them. Germline V gives CDR1 SGHTA, CDR2 FQGNSA. The CDR3 nucleotides read TGTGCCAGCAGCTTAGAGGTAGGGCGCAATCAGCCCCAGCATTTT. This sequence encodes CASSLEVGRNQPQHF.

The rearrangement links TRBV5-1 to TRBJ1-5; no firm D call. Germline CDR1 and CDR2: SGHRS and YFSETQ. Trimming stripped 0 bases from V and 1 base from J, with 8 bases between. This CDR3 is built from 15 residues. This CDR3 is CASSLEAGSNQPQHF. CDR3 DNA sequence: TGCGCCAGCAGCTTGGAGGCCGGGAGCAATCAGCCCCAGCATTTT. The entire variable domain, with the rest obtained from reference TRBV5-1 and TRBJ1-5, is as follows: KAGVTQTPRYLIKTRGQQVTLSCSPISGHRSVSWYQQTPGQGLQFLFEYFSETQRNKGNFPGRFSGRQFSNSRSEMNVSTLELGDSALYLCASSLEAGSNQPQHFGDGTRLSIL.

This chain links TRBV2 with TRBJ2-2; a possible D gene is TRBD1 (6 bases). CDR1 and CDR2 from the germline V gene are SNHLY and FYNNEI. Trimming shortened V by 7 bases and J by 7 bases, and 13 bases separated the two germline ends. The CDR3 is made up of 13 amino acids. Here the CDR3 reads CASNNRVFGELFF. In DNA, the CDR3 is TGTGCCAGCAATAACAGGGTCTTCGGGGAGCTGTTTTTT.

The chain couples TRBV18 to TRBJ1-1; D not resolved. CDR3 length: 13 residues. Trimming left V 2 bases short and J 6 bases short, with 10 bases between. CDR1 is KGHSH, CDR2 LQKENI, per germline. CDR3 nucleotides: TGTGCCAGCTCACCAGATGATATGGCTGAAGCTTTCTTT. Protein sequence: CASSPDDMAEAFF. Together with reference TRBV18 and TRBJ1-1, the CDR3 gives the full variable domain: NAGVMQNPRHLVRRRGQEARLRCSPMKGHSHVYWYRQLPEEGLKFMVYLQKENIIDESGMPKERFSAEFPKEGPSILRIQQVVRGDSAAYFCASSPDDMAEAFFGQGTRLTVV.

The V gene is TRBV19, the J gene TRBJ1-6; the D gene is possibly TRBD1 (5 bases). Per germline, CDR1 LNHDA and CDR2 SQIVND (reference sequence). CDR3 length equals 14 residues. V lost 11 bases and J 7 bases, leaving 18 bases between the germline ends. The DNA of the CDR3 is TGTGCCTCTGGTCTAGGGGCTAACAATTCACCCCTCCACTTT. This encodes CASGLGANNSPLHF.

The chain has TRBV2 and TRBJ1-1; D remains unclear. The germline V gene has CDR1 SNHLY and CDR2 FYNNEI. The CDR3 is 12 residues long. V was shortened by 1 base and J by 9 bases, with 9 bases between the two germline ends. As DNA, the CDR3 is TGTGCCAGCAGTGAAGGGGAGTCCAAAGCTTTCTTT. Protein sequence: CASSEGESKAFF.

The chain uses TRBV28 and TRBJ2-7; TRBD1 is a possible D gene (5 bases). The V gene lost 1 base and the J gene lost 5 bases, with 6 bases spanning the gap. CDR3 length: 12 amino acids. Germline V lookup: CDR1 MDHEN, CDR2 SYDVKM. The CDR3 DNA follows: TGTGCCAGCAGTTTATCCAGGGACGAGCAGTACTTC. It is translated as CASSLSRDEQYF.

The rearrangement links TRBV5-1 to TRBJ2-5; D is undetermined. Between the trimmed V and J ends, which lost 5 bases and 5 bases, there was a span of 16 bases. CDR1 is SGHRS, CDR2 YFSETQ, per germline. There are 14 residues in the CDR3. The CDR3 region has the DNA TGCGCCAGCAGTTCGAGAGGTAAAATCGAGACCCAGTACTTC. Translating gives CASSSRGKIETQYF. The full variable domain, with the rest looked up from reference TRBV5-1 and TRBJ2-5, is KAGVTQTPRYLIKTRGQQVTLSCSPISGHRSVSWYQQTPGQGLQFLFEYFSETQRNKGNFPGRFSGRQFSNSRSEMNVSTLELGDSALYLCASSSRGKIETQYFGPGTRLLVL.